This T cell receptor beta chain was recorded in a study of T cell responses to AZD1222 COVID-19 vaccine. Study-wide findings and caveats: Baseline antibody screening turned up just a handful of seropositive AZD1222 recipients.

Details on this clone: Its antigen remains unknown. Other DNA sequences in this sample translate to the same CDR3.

V was clipped by 3 bases and J by 5 bases, with 5 bases between them. The CDR3 consists of 12 residues. Per germline, CDR1 MNHEY and CDR2 SMNVEV (reference sequence). Produced via immunoSEQ multiplex PCR; TCRdb's table is partial and in-frame only. This table has more than 95,000 clones, about 91% appearing once. The rearrangement joins TRBV27 to TRBJ1-5; D remains unclear. Sample: peripheral blood, taken on day 0 of AZD1222 vaccination. This clonotype was obtained from an adult in good health. DNA of the CDR3: TGTGCCAGCAGTTTCCTCGATCAGCCCCAGCATTTT. It translates to CASSFLDQPQHF.